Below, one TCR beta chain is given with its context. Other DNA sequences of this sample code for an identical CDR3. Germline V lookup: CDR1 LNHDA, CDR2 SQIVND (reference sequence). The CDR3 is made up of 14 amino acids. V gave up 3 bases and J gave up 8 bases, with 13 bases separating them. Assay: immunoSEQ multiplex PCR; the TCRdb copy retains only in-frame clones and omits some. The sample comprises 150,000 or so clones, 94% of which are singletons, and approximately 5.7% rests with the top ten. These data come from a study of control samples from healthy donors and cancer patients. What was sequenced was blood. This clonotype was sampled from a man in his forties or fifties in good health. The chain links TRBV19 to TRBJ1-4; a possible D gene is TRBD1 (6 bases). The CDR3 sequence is CASSIGGGREKLFF. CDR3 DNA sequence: TGTGCCAGTAGTATTGGTGGGGGCAGAGAAAAACTGTTTTTT. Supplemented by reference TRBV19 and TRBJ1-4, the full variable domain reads DGGITQSPKYLFRKEGQNVTLSCEQNLNHDAMYWYRQDPGQGLRLIYYSQIVNDFQKGDIAEGYSVSREKKESFPLTVTSAQKNPTAFYLCASSIGGGREKLFFGSGTQLSVL.